This T cell receptor beta chain is drawn from a study of T cell clones after liver transplantation. Using immunoSEQ multiplex PCR, the repertoire was profiled, and TCRdb retains in-frame clones only, with some absent. The sample has about 47,000 clones, around 85% seen once. Germline-derived CDR1 and CDR2 are MNHEY and SMNVEV (reference sequence). This CDR3 is built from 14 residues. Trimming took off 5 bases at V and 5 bases at J, with 12 bases between the two ends. This material consisted of CD8+ T cells from blood, taken 12 months after liver transplant. This receptor was identified in a human patient who received a liver transplant. The graft donor may be the source of some T cells. The V call is TRBV27, the J call TRBJ2-2; D gene uncertain. Here the CDR3 reads CASSTPSGTGELFF. The CDR3, as DNA: TGTGCCAGCAGTACCCCTAGTGGGACCGGGGAGCTGTTTTTT.